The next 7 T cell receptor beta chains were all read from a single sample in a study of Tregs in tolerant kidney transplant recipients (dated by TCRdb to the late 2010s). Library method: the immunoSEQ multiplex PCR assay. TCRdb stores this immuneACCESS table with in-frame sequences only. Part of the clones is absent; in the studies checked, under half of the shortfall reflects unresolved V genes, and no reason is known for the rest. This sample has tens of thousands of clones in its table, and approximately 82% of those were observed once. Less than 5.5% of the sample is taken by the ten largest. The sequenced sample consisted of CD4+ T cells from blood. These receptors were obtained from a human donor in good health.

CDR3: CASSEAPRGLAVPQETQYF. The DNA of the CDR3 is TGTGCCAGCAGTGAAGCGCCTCGGGGTCTAGCGGTACCCCAAGAGACCCAGTACTTC. The chain couples TRBV2 to TRBJ2-5, with 7 bases matching TRBD2. Germline loops: CDR1 SNHLY, CDR2 FYNNEI. The CDR3 consists of 19 residues. The V and J ends lost 0 bases and 1 base, in that order; junction bases with no gene match: 14.

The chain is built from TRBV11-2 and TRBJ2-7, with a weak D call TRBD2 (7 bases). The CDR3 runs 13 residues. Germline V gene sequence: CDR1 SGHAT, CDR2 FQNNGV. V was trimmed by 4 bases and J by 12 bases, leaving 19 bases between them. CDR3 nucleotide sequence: TGTGCCAGCAGCTCACCGCGGGGGAGGGGGGTGTACTTC. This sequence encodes CASSSPRGRGVYF.

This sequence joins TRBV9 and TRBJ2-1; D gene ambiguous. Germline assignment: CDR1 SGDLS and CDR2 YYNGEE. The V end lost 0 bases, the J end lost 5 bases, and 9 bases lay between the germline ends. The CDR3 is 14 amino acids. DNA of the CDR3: TGTGCCAGCAGCGTAGAGCCGTCGGACAATGAGCAGTTCTTC. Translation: CASSVEPSDNEQFF.

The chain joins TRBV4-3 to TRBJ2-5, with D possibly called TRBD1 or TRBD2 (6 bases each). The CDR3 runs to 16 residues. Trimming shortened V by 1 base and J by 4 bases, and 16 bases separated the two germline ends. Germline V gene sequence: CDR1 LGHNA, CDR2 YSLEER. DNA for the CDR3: TGCGCCAGCAGCCAAGGGCCGGGGGCCCGGGGAGAGACCCAGTACTTC. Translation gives CASSQGPGARGETQYF.

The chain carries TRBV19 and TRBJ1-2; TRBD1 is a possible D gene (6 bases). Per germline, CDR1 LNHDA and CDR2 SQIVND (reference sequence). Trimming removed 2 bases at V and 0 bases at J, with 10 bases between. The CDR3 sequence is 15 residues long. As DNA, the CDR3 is TGTGCCAGTAGTATACGGACAGTCTCTAACTATGGCTACACCTTC. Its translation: CASSIRTVSNYGYTF.

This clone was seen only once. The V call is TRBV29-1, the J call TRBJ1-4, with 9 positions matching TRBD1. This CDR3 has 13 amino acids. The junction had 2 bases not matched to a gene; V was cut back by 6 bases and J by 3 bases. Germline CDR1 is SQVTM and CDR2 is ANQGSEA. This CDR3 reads CSVYRGPNEKLFF. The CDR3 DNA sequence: TGCAGCGTCTACAGGGGGCCTAATGAAAAACTGTTTTTT.

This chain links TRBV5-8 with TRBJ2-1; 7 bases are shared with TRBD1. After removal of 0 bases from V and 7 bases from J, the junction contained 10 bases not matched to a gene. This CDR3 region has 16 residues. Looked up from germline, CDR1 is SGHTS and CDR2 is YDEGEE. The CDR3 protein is CASSLVQGRPGNEQFF. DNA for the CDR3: TGTGCCAGCAGCTTGGTACAGGGGCGCCCTGGGAATGAGCAGTTCTTC.